This TCR beta chain came from a study of cytomegalovirus exposure and HLA in healthy donors. Study results and caveats: The majority of TCR sequences were rare, yet some public TCRs appeared in many donors.

V gave up 1 base and J gave up 5 bases; unmatched junction bases: 5. CDR3 length equals 14 residues. The V gene's germline CDR1 is SGHRS and CDR2 YFSETQ. This clone was seen just once. Its matching antigen is unknown. Method: immunoSEQ multiplex PCR; TCRdb's copy keeps in-frame clones and lacks some. This sample carries around 200,000 clones, just over 85% of them seen once, and the ten largest clones take about 2.7%. The J gene is TRBJ2-5, the V gene TRBV5-1; the match to TRBD2 covers 7 bases. The receptor was derived from a woman in her late teens or twenties in good health and CMV-seronegative. Sequencing was done on a sample of PBMCs. Here the CDR3 reads CASSLRGSVETQYF. The DNA for the CDR3 is TGCGCCAGCAGCTTGCGCGGGAGTGTGGAGACCCAGTACTTC.